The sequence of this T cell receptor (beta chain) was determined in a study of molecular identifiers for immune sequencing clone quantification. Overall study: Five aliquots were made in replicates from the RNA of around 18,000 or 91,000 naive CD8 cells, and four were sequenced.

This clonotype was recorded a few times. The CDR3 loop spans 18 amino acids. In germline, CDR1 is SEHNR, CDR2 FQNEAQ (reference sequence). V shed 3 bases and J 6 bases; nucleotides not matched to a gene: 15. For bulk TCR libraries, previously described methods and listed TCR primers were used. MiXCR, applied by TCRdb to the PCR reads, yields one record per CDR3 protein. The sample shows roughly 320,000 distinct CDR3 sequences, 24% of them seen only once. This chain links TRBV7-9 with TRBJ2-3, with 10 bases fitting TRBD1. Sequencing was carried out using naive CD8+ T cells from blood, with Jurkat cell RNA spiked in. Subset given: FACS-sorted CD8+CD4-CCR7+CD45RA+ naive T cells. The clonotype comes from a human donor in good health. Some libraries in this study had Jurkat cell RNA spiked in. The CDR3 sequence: CASSFRQGASLFMDTQYF. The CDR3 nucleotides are TGTGCCAGCAGCTTCAGACAGGGGGCCTCCCTATTTATGGATACGCAGTATTTT.